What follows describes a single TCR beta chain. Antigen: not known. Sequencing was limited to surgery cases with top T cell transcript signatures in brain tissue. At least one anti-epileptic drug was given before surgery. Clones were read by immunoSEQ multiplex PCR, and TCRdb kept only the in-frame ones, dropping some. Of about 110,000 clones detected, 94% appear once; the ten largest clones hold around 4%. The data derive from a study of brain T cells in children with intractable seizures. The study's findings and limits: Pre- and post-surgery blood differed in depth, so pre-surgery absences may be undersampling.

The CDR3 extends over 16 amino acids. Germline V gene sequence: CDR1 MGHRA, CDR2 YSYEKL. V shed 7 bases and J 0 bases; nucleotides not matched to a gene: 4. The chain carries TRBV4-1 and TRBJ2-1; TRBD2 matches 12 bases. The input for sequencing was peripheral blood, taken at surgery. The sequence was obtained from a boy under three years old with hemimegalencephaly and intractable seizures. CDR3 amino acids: CASTPGLAGSYNEQFF. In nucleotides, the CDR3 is TGCGCCAGCACACCGGGACTAGCGGGCTCCTACAATGAGCAGTTCTTC.